The 26 T cell receptor beta chains given below trace back to one sample, sequenced in a study of Ad26.COV2.S vaccination and SARS-CoV-2 variants. Assay used: immunoSEQ multiplex PCR; TCRdb lists only in-frame clones, some missing. The sample has 350,000 to 500,000 clones; about 92% are singletons. Treatment meaning: 15 to 20 received Ad26.COV2.S at low or high dose, single or two shots; several received placebo; per-sample allocation not given. Sampling was done on day 63 after the first vaccine or placebo injection. The source was peripheral blood, collected in a trial of Ad26.COV2.S vaccine versus placebo. Every receptor here comes from a person between 18 and 59 years old who received the Ad26.COV2.S COVID-19 vaccine or a placebo.

The chain is built from TRBV16 and TRBJ1-5, with 8 positions matching TRBD1. J gave up 7 bases and V 4 bases, and 6 bases lay outside the gene matches. CDR3 length: 14 amino acids. Per the germline V gene, CDR1 is KGHSY and CDR2 is FQNENV. The CDR3 region has the DNA TGTGCCAGCAGCCTCGGACAGGGATGGCAGCCCCAGCATTTT. This gives the protein CASSLGQGWQPQHF.

J is TRBJ1-3 and V is TRBV5-1; D gene uncertain. The CDR3 consists of 15 residues. Germline CDR1 SGHRS, CDR2 YFSETQ. V dropped 1 base and J dropped 0 bases, with 8 bases sitting between them. The CDR3 DNA is TGCGCCAGCAGCTTGTGGCAGAGCTCTGGAAACACCATATATTTT. Amino acids: CASSLWQSSGNTIYF.

This chain connects TRBV19 to TRBJ1-5; no definite D call. This CDR3 is built from 14 residues. CDR1 LNHDA and CDR2 SQIVND come from the germline V gene (reference sequence). The V and J ends lost 3 bases and 3 bases respectively, with 9 bases between them. CDR3 sequence (DNA): TGTGCCAGTAGTATTCAAGGACCCAATCAGCCCCAGCATTTT. Translated: CASSIQGPNQPQHF. The full variable domain, completed using reference TRBV19 and TRBJ1-5, is DGGITQSPKYLFRKEGQNVTLSCEQNLNHDAMYWYRQDPGQGLRLIYYSQIVNDFQKGDIAEGYSVSREKKESFPLTVTSAQKNPTAFYLCASSIQGPNQPQHFGDGTRLSIL.

The CDR3 loop is CASSRNTEAFF. The CDR3 DNA is TGTGCCAGCAGCCGGAACACTGAAGCTTTCTTT. The gene calls are TRBV14 and TRBJ1-1; D unclear. V gave up 4 bases and J gave up 1 base, with 1 base separating them. Per the germline V gene, CDR1 is SGHDN and CDR2 is FVKESK. There are 11 residues in the CDR3.

The chain links TRBV9 to TRBJ1-1, with TRBD1 as a possible D gene (5 bases). V lost 3 bases to trimming and J lost 0 bases, with 9 bases between them. The CDR3 extends over 14 amino acids. In germline, CDR1 is SGDLS, CDR2 YYNGEE. CDR3 loop: CASSAGTLNTEAFF. CDR3 in DNA: TGTGCCAGCAGCGCAGGGACTTTGAACACTGAAGCTTTCTTT.

This rearrangement joins TRBV12-3 or TRBV12-4 to TRBJ2-1, with D possibly being TRBD2 (6 bases). The length of the CDR3 is 12 residues. The V end was cut by 6 bases, the J end by 7 bases, with 10 bases between. CDR3 residues: CASSRSGNEQFF. In DNA form, the CDR3 reads TGTGCCAGCAGCCGGAGCGGGAATGAGCAGTTCTTC.

This CDR3 is CASSPYEQYF. The DNA for the CDR3 is TGTGCCAGCAGCCCTTACGAGCAGTACTTC. V is TRBV5-6 and J is TRBJ2-7; D unresolved. The CDR3 length is 10 residues. Per the germline V gene, CDR1 is SGHDT and CDR2 is YYEEEE. The ends were cut back, 4 bases at V and 4 bases at J, with 3 bases in the middle.

This chain links TRBV7-9 with TRBJ2-7, with 8 positions matching TRBD1. The CDR3 loop spans 14 amino acids. Trimming removed 5 bases from V and 3 bases from J; junction bases left unmatched: 6. CDR1 is SEHNR, CDR2 FQNEAQ, per germline (reference sequence). The chain's CDR3 is CASSPRTGHYEQYF. The CDR3 nucleotides read TGTGCCAGCAGCCCCCGGACAGGGCACTACGAGCAGTACTTC.

V is TRBV6-4 and J is TRBJ2-3; 8 bases fit TRBD2. The CDR3 has 15 residues. With V trimmed by 2 bases and J by 6 bases, 7 bases remained unmatched. Germline V gives CDR1 MRHNA, CDR2 SNTAGT. The CDR3 bases are TGTGCCAGCAGTGACACGGGAGGGCGTTCCGATACGCAGTATTTT. Its protein is CASSDTGGRSDTQYF.

The CDR3 sequence: CASSAQLAGGTDTQYF. In nucleotides, the CDR3 is TGTGCCAGCAGTGCCCAGCTAGCGGGAGGCACAGATACGCAGTATTTT. The gene calls are TRBV25-1 and TRBJ2-3; TRBD2 aligns across 10 bases. The CDR3 runs 16 residues. The germline CDR1 and CDR2 sequences are MGHDK and SYGVNS. Germline trimming cut 4 bases from V and 1 base from J; bases unmatched to any gene: 5.

This clone was counted only a few times. The chain recombines TRBV6-5 with TRBJ2-2, with 9 bases fitting TRBD1. Trimming took 5 bases from V and 3 from J; bases not matched to a gene: 4. CDR1 is MNHEY and CDR2 is SVGAGI in the germline V gene. CDR3 size: 15 residues. This CDR3 reads CASSPRQGDTGELFF. The CDR3 DNA sequence: TGTGCCAGCAGTCCCCGACAGGGGGACACCGGGGAGCTGTTTTTT.

The chain joins TRBV2 to TRBJ2-1; 12 bases agree with TRBD2. The ends lost 5 bases at V and 6 bases at J; junction bases unmatched: 5. CDR1 is SNHLY and CDR2 is FYNNEI in the germline V gene. The CDR3 runs 15 residues. The CDR3 DNA reads TGTGCCAGCAGTTCACTAGCGGGAGGAGGCAATGAGCAGTTCTTC. Translating gives CASSSLAGGGNEQFF.

The V call is TRBV2, the J call TRBJ1-4; D call uncertain. This CDR3 is 15 amino acids long. Germline V gives CDR1 SNHLY, CDR2 FYNNEI. Trimming shortened V by 3 bases and J by 1 base, and 9 bases separated the two germline ends. The CDR3 sequence: CASSEGGITNEKLFF. CDR3 in DNA: TGTGCCAGCAGTGAGGGAGGGATAACTAATGAAAAACTGTTTTTT.

Comment on this clone: The sample holds other DNA sequences that translate to the same CDR3. The chain uses TRBV6-5 and TRBJ2-7; D unclear. The germline V gene has CDR1 MNHEY and CDR2 SVGAGI. The germline V and J ends were trimmed by 5 bases and 2 bases, with 16 bases remaining between them. The CDR3 runs to 15 residues. The CDR3 sequence: CASSLSAFRPYEQYF. The CDR3 DNA reads as TGTGCCAGCAGTCTATCGGCGTTCAGGCCCTACGAGCAGTACTTC.

The rearrangement links TRBV30 to TRBJ2-7; D call uncertain. Germline CDR1 is GTSNPN and CDR2 is SVGIG (reference sequence). CDR3 size: 13 residues. V was clipped by 8 bases and J by 0 bases, with 14 bases between them. This CDR3 is CAQRTESSYEQYF. DNA of the CDR3: TGTGCCCAAAGGACGGAGAGCTCCTACGAGCAGTACTTC.

The CDR3 sequence: CASGGVGAVYEQFF. The CDR3 DNA reads TGTGCCAGCGGGGGGGTTGGAGCGGTCTATGAGCAGTTCTTC. The V and J genes are TRBV28 and TRBJ2-1; TRBD2 matches 7 bases. The V segment lost 8 bases and the J segment 8 bases; nucleotides outside the gene matches: 12. The CDR3 length is 14 residues. CDR1 and CDR2 (germline): MDHEN, SYDVKM.

The V call is TRBV21-1, the J call TRBJ2-6. TRBV21-1 is noted as a pseudogene. This CDR3 has 20 amino acids. CDR3 region: CASGPTYGGSDVAGANVLTF. In nucleotides, the CDR3 is TGTGCCAGCGGCCCTACCTACGGTGGGTCCGACGTAGCTGGGGCCAACGTCCTGACTTTC.

J is TRBJ2-7 and V is TRBV4-3; no firm D call. Trimming cost V 1 base and J 0 bases, with 13 bases left between them. The germline CDR1 and CDR2 sequences are LGHNA and YSLEER. The length of the CDR3 is 16 residues. Written as DNA, the CDR3 is TGCGCCAGCAGCCAAGTCCCCGGGCCGAGCTCCTACGAGCAGTACTTC. As protein: CASSQVPGPSSYEQYF.

This clone was observed a handful of times. In the same sample, other DNA sequences code for this CDR3. The chain recombines TRBV5-1 with TRBJ2-7; weak D call: TRBD2 (6 bases). Per the germline V gene, CDR1 is SGHRS and CDR2 is YFSETQ. Trimming removed 0 bases at V and 3 bases at J, with 7 bases between. The CDR3 runs to 13 residues. The CDR3, as DNA: TGCGCCAGCAGCTTGGCCGGGAGCTACGAGCAGTACTTC. Encoded protein: CASSLAGSYEQYF.

This sequence joins TRBV30 and TRBJ1-5; TRBD1 aligns across 7 bases. V trimming: 2 bases; J trimming: 4 bases; junction bases outside the gene matches: 8. Germline CDR1 reads GTSNPN; CDR2 reads SVGIG (reference sequence). The CDR3 has 15 residues. This CDR3 is CAWSSGTVFNQPQHF. The CDR3 nucleotides read TGTGCCTGGAGTTCCGGGACAGTGTTTAATCAGCCCCAGCATTTT.

This rearrangement joins TRBV6-2 or TRBV6-3 to TRBJ2-2; no firm D call. The CDR3 covers 13 residues. Deletions cut 0 bases from V and 6 bases from J, with 5 bases between. Germline CDR1 and CDR2: MNHEY and SVGEGT. CDR3 sequence: CASSYSLPGELFF. CDR3 bases: TGTGCCAGCAGTTACTCCCTCCCCGGGGAGCTGTTTTTT.

This clone is a singleton in its sample. The V gene is TRBV7-3, the J gene TRBJ2-5; 10 nucleotides match TRBD1. With 1 base clipped from V and 2 bases from J, the junction kept 4 bases outside the gene matches. CDR1 and CDR2 from the germline V gene are SGHTA and FQGTGA. CDR3 length: 16 amino acids. CDR3 nucleotide sequence: TGTGCCAGCAGCTTAAAGGGACAGGGGTGGCAAGAGACCCAGTACTTC. Encoded protein: CASSLKGQGWQETQYF. Combining the CDR3 with reference TRBV7-3 and TRBJ2-5 gives the whole variable domain GAGVSQTPSNKVTEKGKYVELRCDPISGHTALYWYRQSLGQGPEFLIYFQGTGAADDSGLPNDRFFAVRPEGSVSTLKIQRTERGDSAVYLCASSLKGQGWQETQYFGPGTRLLVL.

The V call is TRBV6-2 or TRBV6-3, the J call TRBJ1-6; D remains ambiguous. V was cut by 2 bases and J by 5 bases, with 7 bases left in between. This CDR3 comprises 14 residues. Germline-derived CDR1 and CDR2 are MNHEY and SVGEGT. The DNA for the CDR3 is TGTGCCAGCAGTTACGTGGAGGATAATTCACCCCTCCACTTT. It specifies CASSYVEDNSPLHF.

V and J are TRBV25-1 and TRBJ1-3, with TRBD1 as a possible D gene (5 bases). The CDR3 has 14 residues. The V gene lost 7 bases and the J gene lost 4 bases, with 14 bases spanning the gap. Germline loops: CDR1 MGHDK, CDR2 SYGVNS. The CDR3 reads CASTGTQVGNTIYF. Here the CDR3 DNA reads TGTGCCAGCACCGGGACCCAGGTCGGAAACACCATATATTTT.

The CDR3 reads CASGGADGETQYF. As DNA, the CDR3 is TGTGCCAGCGGGGGGGCGGACGGGGAGACCCAGTACTTC. The chain links TRBV10-3 to TRBJ2-5; 9 bases are shared with TRBD2. CDR3 length equals 13 residues. Germline assignment: CDR1 ENHRY and CDR2 SYGVKD. The junction had 8 bases not matched to a gene; V was cut back by 10 bases and J by 5 bases.

The V and J genes are TRBV7-3 and TRBJ2-3; D is possibly TRBD2 (5 bases). The germline CDR1 and CDR2 sequences are SGHTA and FQGTGA. Trimming removed 3 bases at V and 2 bases at J, with 15 bases between. There are 16 residues in the CDR3. The CDR3 DNA reads TGTGCCAGCAGCTTGGGATCGGCGGGCCCCACAGATACGCAGTATTTT. The encoded protein is CASSLGSAGPTDTQYF.